This T cell receptor (beta chain) emerged from a study of blood T cell repertoires in COVID-19 (dated by TCRdb to 2018 to 2020). At the level of the whole study: The collaborator samples originated in the United States, Italy and Spain and spanned the acute and convalescent phases of COVID-19. The material from the prospective study consisted of cDNA or gDNA derived from T cells, B-cell-depleted T cells, or PBMCs. Deeply sampled blood TCRbeta repertoires from subjects exposed to, actively infected with, or recovered from COVID-19 were included in the dataset. The repertoires were released in a freely available public database meant as a resource for research on the immune response to SARS-CoV-2. Samples came from the ongoing ImmuneRACE study (first 160 participants) plus 1,254 subjects from 6 global collaborators. A de-identified subject ID, COVID-19 status, age in years and sex were almost always included in the sample metadata. Where available, HLA class I and class II types were obtained from metadata supplied by the sample provider rather than from assay-based typing. Overall study results and their limits: Clinical and demographic metadata were provided uncurated, with the amount varying by source and participant.

TCRbeta CDR3 regions were amplified from genomic DNA by means of the immunoSEQ Assay, a bias-controlled multiplex PCR. The authors processed their data as follows. Nucleated cell counts per sample were estimated from amplification of reference gene primers within the assay. To quantify the absolute abundance of each unique TCRbeta CDR3 rearrangement, sequence reads were collapsed and filtered. For each sample, productive Simpson clonality was calculated as the square root of Simpson's diversity index over productive rearrangements. TCRdb limited this immuneACCESS table to in-frame rearrangements with V and J called. A share of clones is missing; checked studies link under half to unresolved V genes, and the rest is unexplained. That table furnishes V, J and clone size, whereas the DNA furnished D and trimming. Across this sample there are some 350,000 clones, with roughly 89% seen only once. The ten largest clones add up to less than 3.5% of the sample.

A second Seattle source provided samples from volunteer blood donors who had recovered from COVID-19. Collaborating institutions collected whole blood in K2EDTA tubes following their own protocols. For TCRbeta analysis, collaborators shipped samples as frozen whole blood, isolated PBMCs, or DNA extracted from either of those sample types. The germline V gene gives CDR1 as SNHLY and CDR2 as FYNNEI. From the cysteine through the valine, the CDR3 covers 13 amino acids. Only CDR3 DNA is held: 39 bases, read in frame from base 1. V is reduced by 1 base and J by 3 bases, leaving a spacing of 7 bases between them. Details on this clone: Its antigen specificity is not known. One base away there is no much larger clone; base qualities are not given.

The chain is encoded by TRBV2 joined to TRBJ2-7; the D segment could be TRBD1, given 5 matching bases. The clonotype originates from a woman aged 18-29 years who had recovered from COVID-19. The sample was peripheral blood. The CDR3 reads CASSEEGIYEQYV. The base sequence is TGTGCCAGCAGTGAAGAGGGGATCTACGAGCAGTACGTC.